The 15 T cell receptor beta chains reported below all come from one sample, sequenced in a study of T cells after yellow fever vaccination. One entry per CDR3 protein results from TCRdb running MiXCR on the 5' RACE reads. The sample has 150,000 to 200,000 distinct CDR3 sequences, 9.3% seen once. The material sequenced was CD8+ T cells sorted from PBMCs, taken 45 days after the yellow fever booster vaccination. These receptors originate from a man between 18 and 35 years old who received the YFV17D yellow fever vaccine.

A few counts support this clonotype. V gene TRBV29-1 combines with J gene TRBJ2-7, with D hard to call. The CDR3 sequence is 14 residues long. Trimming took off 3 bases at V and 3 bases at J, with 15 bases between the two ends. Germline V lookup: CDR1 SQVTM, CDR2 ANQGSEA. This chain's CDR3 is CSVEGTTERYEQYF. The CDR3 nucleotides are TGCAGCGTTGAGGGAACGACCGAGCGCTACGAGCAGTACTTC.

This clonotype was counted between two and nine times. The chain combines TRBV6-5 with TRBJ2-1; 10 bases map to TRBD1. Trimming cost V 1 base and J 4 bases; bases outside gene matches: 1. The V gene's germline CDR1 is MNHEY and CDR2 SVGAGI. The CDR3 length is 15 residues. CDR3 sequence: CASSYWDRGYNEQFF. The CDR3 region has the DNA TGTGCCAGCAGTTACTGGGACAGGGGTTACAATGAGCAGTTCTTC.

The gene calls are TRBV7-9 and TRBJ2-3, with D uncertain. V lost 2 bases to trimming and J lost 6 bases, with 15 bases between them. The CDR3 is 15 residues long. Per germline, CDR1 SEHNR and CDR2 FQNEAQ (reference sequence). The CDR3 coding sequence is TGTGCCAGCAGCTTAACGATGACGATCAGGGATACGCAGTATTTT. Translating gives CASSLTMTIRDTQYF. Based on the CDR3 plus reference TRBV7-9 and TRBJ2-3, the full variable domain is DTGVSQNPRHKITKRGQNVTFRCDPISEHNRLYWYRQTLGQGPEFLTYFQNEAQLEKSRLLSDRFSAERPKGSFSTLEIQRTEQGDSAMYLCASSLTMTIRDTQYFGPGTRLTVL.

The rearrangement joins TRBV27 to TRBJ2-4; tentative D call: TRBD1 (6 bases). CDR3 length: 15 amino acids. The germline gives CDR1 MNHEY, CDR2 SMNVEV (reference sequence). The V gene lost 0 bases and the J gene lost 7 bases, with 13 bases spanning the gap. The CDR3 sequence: CASSLSLQGSNIQYF. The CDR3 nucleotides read TGTGCCAGCAGTTTATCCTTGCAGGGGTCGAACATTCAGTACTTC.

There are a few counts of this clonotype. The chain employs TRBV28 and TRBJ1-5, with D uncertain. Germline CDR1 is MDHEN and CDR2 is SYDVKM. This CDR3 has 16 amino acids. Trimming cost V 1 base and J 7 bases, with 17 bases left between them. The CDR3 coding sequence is TGTGCCAGCAGTTTATCTGGTGGTTTGGCGTCCCAGCCCCAGCATTTT. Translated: CASSLSGGLASQPQHF. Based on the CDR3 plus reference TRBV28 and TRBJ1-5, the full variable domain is DVKVTQSSRYLVKRTGEKVFLECVQDMDHENMFWYRQDPGLGLRLIYFSYDVKMKEKGDIPEGYSVSREKKERFSLILESASTNQTSMYLCASSLSGGLASQPQHFGDGTRLSIL.

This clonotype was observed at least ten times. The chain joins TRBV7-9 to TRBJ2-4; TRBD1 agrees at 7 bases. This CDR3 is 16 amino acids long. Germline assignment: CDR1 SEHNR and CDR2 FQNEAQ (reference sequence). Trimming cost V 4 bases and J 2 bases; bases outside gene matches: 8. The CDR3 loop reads CASSSTGKDSKNIQYF. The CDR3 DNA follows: TGTGCCAGCAGCTCGACAGGGAAAGATTCCAAAAACATTCAGTACTTC.

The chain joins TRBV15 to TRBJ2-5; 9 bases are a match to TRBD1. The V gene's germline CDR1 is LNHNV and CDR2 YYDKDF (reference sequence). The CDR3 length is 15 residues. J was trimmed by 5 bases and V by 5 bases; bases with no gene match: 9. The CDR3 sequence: CATSHDRGGSETQYF. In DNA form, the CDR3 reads TGTGCCACCAGCCACGACAGGGGGGGAAGTGAGACCCAGTACTTC.

CDR3 amino acids: CASSRSGGIAQETQYF. The CDR3 region has the DNA TGTGCCAGCAGTAGGAGCGGGGGGATTGCCCAAGAGACCCAGTACTTC. This rearrangement joins TRBV6-5 to TRBJ2-5; 9 bases map to TRBD2. The V gene's germline CDR1 is MNHEY and CDR2 SVGAGI. The J segment lost 1 base and the V segment lost 5 bases, leaving 8 bases of the junction unmatched. This CDR3 comprises 16 residues.

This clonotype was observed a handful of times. The CDR3 bases are TGCGCCAGCAGCTTAACAGGGACGAACACTGAAGCTTTCTTT. As protein: CASSLTGTNTEAFF. The rearrangement links TRBV4-1 to TRBJ1-1; D is perhaps TRBD1 (6 bases). The CDR3 is 14 residues long. Trimming shortened V by 5 bases and J by 1 base, and 11 bases separated the two germline ends. Germline V gives CDR1 MGHRA, CDR2 YSYEKL.

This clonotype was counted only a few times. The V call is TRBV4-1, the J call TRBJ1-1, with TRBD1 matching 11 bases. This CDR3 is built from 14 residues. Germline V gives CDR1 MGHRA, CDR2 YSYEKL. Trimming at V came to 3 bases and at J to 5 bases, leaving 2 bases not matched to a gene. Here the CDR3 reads CASSQDRGPTEAFF. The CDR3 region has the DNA TGCGCCAGCAGCCAGGACAGGGGGCCGACTGAAGCTTTCTTT.

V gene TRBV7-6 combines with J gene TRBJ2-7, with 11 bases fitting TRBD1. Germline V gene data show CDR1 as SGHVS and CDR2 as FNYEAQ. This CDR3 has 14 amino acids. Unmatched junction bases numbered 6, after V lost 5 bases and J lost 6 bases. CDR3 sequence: CASSQTGTGGEQYF. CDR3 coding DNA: TGTGCCAGCAGCCAAACCGGGACAGGGGGCGAGCAGTACTTC.

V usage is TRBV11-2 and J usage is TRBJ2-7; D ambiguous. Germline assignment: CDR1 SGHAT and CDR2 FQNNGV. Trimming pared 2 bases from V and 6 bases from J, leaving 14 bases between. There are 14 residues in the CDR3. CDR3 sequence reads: CASSLLTGVGEQYF. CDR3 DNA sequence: TGTGCCAGCAGCTTATTGACTGGCGTAGGCGAGCAGTACTTC.

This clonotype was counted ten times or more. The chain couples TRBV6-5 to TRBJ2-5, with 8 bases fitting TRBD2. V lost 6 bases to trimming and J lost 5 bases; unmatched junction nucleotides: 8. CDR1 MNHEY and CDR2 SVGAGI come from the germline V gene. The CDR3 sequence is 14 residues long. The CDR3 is CASSPGGARETQYF. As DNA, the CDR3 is TGTGCCAGCAGCCCCGGGGGGGCCCGGGAGACCCAGTACTTC.

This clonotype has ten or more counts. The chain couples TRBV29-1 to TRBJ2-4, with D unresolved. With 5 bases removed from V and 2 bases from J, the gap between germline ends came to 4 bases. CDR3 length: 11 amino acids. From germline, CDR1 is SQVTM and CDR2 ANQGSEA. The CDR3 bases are TGCAGCGTTCGGACCAAAAACATTCAGTACTTC. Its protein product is CSVRTKNIQYF.

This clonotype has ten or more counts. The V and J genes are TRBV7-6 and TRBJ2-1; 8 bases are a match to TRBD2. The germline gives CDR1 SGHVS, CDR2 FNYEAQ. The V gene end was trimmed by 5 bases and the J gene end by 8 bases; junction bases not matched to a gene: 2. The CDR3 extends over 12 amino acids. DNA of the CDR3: TGTGCCAGCAGCGGACTAGCCTATGAGCAGTTCTTC. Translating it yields CASSGLAYEQFF.